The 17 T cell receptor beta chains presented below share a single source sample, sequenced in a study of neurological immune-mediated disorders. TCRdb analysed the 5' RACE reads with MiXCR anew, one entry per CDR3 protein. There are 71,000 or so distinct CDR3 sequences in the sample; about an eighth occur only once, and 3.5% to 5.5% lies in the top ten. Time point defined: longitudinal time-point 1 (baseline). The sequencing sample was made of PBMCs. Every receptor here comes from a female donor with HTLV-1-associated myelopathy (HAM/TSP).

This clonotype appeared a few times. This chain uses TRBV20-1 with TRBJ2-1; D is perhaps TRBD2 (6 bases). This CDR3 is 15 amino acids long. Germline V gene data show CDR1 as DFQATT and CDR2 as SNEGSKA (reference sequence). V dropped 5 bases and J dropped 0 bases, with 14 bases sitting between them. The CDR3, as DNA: TGCAGTGCTCGGGACTTGCTTTACTCCTACAATGAGCAGTTCTTC. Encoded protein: CSARDLLYSYNEQFF.

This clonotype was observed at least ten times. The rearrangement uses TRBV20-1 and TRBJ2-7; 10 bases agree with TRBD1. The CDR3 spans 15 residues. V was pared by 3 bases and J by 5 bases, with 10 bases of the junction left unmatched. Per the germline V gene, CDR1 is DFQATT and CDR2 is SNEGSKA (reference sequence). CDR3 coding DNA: TGCAGTGCTAGCCCTAGACCGGGACAGGGGAACGAGCAGTACTTC. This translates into CSASPRPGQGNEQYF.

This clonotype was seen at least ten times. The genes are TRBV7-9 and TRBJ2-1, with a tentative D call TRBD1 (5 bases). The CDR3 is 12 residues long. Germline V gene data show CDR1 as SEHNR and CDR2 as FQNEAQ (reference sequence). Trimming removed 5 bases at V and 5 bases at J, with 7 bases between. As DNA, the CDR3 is TGTGCCAGCAGCAAGGACAACAATGAGCAGTTCTTC. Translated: CASSKDNNEQFF.

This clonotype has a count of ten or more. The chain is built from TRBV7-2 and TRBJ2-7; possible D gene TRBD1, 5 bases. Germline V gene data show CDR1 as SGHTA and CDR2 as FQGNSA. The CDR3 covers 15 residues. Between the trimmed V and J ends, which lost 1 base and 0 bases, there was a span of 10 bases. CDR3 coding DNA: TGTGCCAGCAGCTTAGAAGCAGGGCGCTCCTACGAGCAGTACTTC. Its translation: CASSLEAGRSYEQYF.

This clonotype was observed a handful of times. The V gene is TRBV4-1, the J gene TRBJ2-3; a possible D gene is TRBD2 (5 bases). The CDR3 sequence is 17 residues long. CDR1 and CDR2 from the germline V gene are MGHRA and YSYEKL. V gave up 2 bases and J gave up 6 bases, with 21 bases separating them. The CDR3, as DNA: TGCGCCAGCAGCCAACTAGCAAATTTTGGCTCATCTGATACGCAGTATTTT. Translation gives CASSQLANFGSSDTQYF.

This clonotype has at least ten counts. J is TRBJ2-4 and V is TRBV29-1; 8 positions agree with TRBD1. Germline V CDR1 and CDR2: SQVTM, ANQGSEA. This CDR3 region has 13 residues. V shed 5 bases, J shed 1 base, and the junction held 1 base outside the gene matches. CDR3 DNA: TGCAGCGTTCGACAGGGGGCCAAAAACATTCAGTACTTC. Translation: CSVRQGAKNIQYF. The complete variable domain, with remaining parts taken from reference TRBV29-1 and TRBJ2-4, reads SAVISQKPSRDICQRGTSLTIQCQVDSQVTMMFWYRQQPGQSLTLIATANQGSEATYESGFVIDKFPISRPNLTFSTLTVSNMSPEDSSIYLCSVRQGAKNIQYFGAGTRLSVL.

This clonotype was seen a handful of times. The CDR3 spells CASSPRGTGDLYGYTF. CDR3 DNA sequence: TGCGCCAGCAGTCCAAGGGGGACAGGGGATTTATATGGCTACACCTTC. V gene TRBV4-1 combines with J gene TRBJ1-2, with 10 bases matching TRBD1. CDR3 length: 16 amino acids. CDR1 and CDR2 (germline): MGHRA, YSYEKL. Trimming at V came to 6 bases and at J to 5 bases, leaving 12 bases not matched to a gene.

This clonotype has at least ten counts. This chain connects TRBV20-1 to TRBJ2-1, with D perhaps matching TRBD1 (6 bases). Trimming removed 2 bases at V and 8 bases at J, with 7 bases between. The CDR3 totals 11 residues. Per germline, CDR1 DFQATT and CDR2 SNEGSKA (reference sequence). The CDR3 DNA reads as TGCAGTGCTAGACAGGGGTATGAGCAGTTCTTC. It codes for CSARQGYEQFF.

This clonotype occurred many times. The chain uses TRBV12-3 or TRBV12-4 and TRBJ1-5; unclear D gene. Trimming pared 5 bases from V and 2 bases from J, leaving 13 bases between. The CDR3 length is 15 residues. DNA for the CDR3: TGTGCCAGCAGTGCCGGGCAGGTGGGCAATCAGCCCCAGCATTTT. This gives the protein CASSAGQVGNQPQHF.

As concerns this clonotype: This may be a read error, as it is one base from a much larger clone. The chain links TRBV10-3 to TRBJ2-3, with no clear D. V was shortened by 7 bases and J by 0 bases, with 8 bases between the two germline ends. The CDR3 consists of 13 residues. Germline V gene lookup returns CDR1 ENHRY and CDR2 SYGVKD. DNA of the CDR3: TGTGCCATCAAATGTATCAGCACAGATACGCAGTATTTT. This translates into CAIKCISTDTQYF.

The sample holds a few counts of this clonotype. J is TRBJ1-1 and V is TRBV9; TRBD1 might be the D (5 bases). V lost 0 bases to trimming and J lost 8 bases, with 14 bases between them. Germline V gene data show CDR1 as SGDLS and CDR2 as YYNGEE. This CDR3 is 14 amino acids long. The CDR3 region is CASSVADSGSEAFF. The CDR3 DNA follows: TGTGCCAGCAGCGTAGCTGACAGTGGATCCGAAGCTTTCTTT.

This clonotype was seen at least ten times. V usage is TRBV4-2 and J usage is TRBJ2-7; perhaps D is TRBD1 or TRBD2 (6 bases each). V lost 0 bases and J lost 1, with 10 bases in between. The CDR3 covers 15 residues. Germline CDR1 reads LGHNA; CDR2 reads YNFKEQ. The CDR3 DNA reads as TGTGCCAGCAGCCAAGAACCGGGGGCTTCCTACGAGCAGTACTTC. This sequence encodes CASSQEPGASYEQYF.

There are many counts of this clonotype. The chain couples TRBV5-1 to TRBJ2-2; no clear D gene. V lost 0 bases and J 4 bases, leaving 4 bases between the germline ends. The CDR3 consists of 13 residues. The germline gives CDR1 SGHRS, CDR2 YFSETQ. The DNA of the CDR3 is TGCGCCAGCAGCTTGGTACCCACCGGGGAGCTGTTTTTT. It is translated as CASSLVPTGELFF.

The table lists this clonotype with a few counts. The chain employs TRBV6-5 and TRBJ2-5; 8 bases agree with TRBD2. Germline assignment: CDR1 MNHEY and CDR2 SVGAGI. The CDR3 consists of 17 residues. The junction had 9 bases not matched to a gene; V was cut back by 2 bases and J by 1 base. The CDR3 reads CASSYGRWRGVQETQYF. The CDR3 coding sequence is TGTGCCAGCAGTTACGGGCGCTGGCGGGGGGTCCAAGAGACCCAGTACTTC.

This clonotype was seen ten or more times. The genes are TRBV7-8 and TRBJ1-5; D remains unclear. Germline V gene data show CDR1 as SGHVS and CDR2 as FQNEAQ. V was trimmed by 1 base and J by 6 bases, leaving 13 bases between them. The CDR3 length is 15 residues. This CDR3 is CASSLELRRVQPQHF. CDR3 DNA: TGTGCCAGCAGCTTAGAACTGAGACGCGTTCAGCCCCAGCATTTT.

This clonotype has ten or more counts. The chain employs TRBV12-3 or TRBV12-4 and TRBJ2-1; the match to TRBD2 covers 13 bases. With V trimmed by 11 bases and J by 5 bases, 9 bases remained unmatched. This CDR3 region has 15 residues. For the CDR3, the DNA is TGTGCCTCAATATTTGGGACTAGCGGGGACAATGAGCAGTTCTTC. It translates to CASIFGTSGDNEQFF.

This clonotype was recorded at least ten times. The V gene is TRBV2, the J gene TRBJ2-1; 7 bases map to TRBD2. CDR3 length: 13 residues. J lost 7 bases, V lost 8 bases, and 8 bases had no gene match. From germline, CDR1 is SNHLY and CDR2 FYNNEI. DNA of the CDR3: TGTGCCAGCTCCTGGACTAGGGGAAATGAGCAGTTCTTC. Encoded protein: CASSWTRGNEQFF.